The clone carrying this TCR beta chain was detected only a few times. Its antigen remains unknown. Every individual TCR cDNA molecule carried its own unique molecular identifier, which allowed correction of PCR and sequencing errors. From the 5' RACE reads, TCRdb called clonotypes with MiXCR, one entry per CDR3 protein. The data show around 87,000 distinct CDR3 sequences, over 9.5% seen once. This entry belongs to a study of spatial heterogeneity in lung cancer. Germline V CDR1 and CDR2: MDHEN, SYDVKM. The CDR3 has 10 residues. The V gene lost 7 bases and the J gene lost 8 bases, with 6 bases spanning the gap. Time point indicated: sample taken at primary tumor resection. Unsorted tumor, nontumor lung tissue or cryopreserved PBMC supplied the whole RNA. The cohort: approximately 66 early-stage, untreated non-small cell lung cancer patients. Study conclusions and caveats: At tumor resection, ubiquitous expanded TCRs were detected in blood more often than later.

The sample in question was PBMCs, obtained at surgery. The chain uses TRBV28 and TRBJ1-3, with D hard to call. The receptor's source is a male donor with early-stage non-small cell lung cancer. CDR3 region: CASKEDTIYF. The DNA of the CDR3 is TGTGCCAGCAAGGAGGACACCATATATTTT.